Presented here are 20 T cell receptor beta chains from one specimen sequenced in a study of T cell responses to AZD1222 COVID-19 vaccine (dated by TCRdb to the early 2020s). The library was made by the immunoSEQ multiplex PCR assay. TCRdb obtained this table from immuneACCESS and retained in-frame rearrangements with V and J assigned. These tables miss some clones; where compared with another copy, unresolved V genes account for less than half of the shortfall, and the remainder is unexplained. Present in this sample are tens of thousands of clones, roughly nine tenths of which were seen just once. The ten biggest clones cover 4.2% of the sample. Sample time point, as interpreted from the label and publication: baseline before first vaccination. The source material was peripheral blood, sampled on day 0 of AZD1222 vaccination. The receptors here all came from an adult in good health.

V is TRBV9 and J is TRBJ1-6; 7 nucleotides align to TRBD1. The J segment lost 14 bases and the V segment lost 0 bases, leaving 8 bases of the junction unmatched. Per germline, CDR1 SGDLS and CDR2 YYNGEE. This CDR3 has 14 amino acids. This chain's CDR3 is CASSVVGGQGTLHF. The CDR3 nucleotides are TGTGCCAGCAGCGTAGTAGGGGGCCAGGGCACCCTCCACTTT.

This sequence joins TRBV6-2 or TRBV6-3 and TRBJ1-2; D not resolved. The germline CDR1 and CDR2 sequences are MNHEY and SVGEGT. V was pared by 4 bases and J by 2 bases, with 14 bases between. The CDR3 spans 15 residues. CDR3 sequence: CASSSLDGNNYGYTF. The CDR3 DNA is TGTGCCAGCAGTTCGCTTGACGGGAACAACTATGGCTACACCTTC.

The gene calls are TRBV9 and TRBJ2-3, with D uncertain. CDR3 size: 13 residues. V was pared by 1 base and J by 5 bases, with 8 bases between. From germline, CDR1 is SGDLS and CDR2 YYNGEE. For the CDR3, the DNA is TGTGCCAGCAGCGTATCGGCCCTAGATACGCAGTATTTT. This encodes CASSVSALDTQYF.

The V and J genes are TRBV7-2 and TRBJ2-2, with a weak D call TRBD1 (6 bases). With 3 bases removed from V and 0 bases from J, the gap between germline ends came to 8 bases. Germline V CDR1 and CDR2: SGHTA, FQGNSA. The CDR3 runs to 15 residues. The chain's CDR3 is CASSLGAPNTGELFF. The CDR3 DNA reads as TGTGCCAGCAGCTTGGGGGCCCCGAACACCGGGGAGCTGTTTTTT.

This clone was found a few times. This chain links TRBV1 with TRBJ2-7. TRBV1 is flagged as a pseudogene. This CDR3 comprises 14 residues. In nucleotides, the CDR3 is TGCACCAGCAGCTCATGTCGGGGCACCTACGAGCAGTACTTC. This encodes CTSSSCRGTYEQYF.

The J gene is TRBJ1-6, the V gene TRBV19; D ambiguous. Looked up from germline, CDR1 is LNHDA and CDR2 is SQIVND (reference sequence). V was clipped by 5 bases and J by 0 bases, with 8 bases between them. The CDR3 totals 15 residues. CDR3 protein: CASSGVSSYNSPLHF. In DNA, the CDR3 is TGTGCCAGTAGTGGGGTGAGCTCCTATAATTCACCCCTCCACTTT.

The chain recombines TRBV4-2 with TRBJ1-2; weak D call: TRBD1 (6 bases). The CDR3 is made up of 14 amino acids. CDR1 and CDR2 (germline): LGHNA, YNFKEQ. V lost 3 bases and J 1 base, leaving 9 bases between the germline ends. CDR3 in DNA: TGTGCCAGCAGCCACGGACAGTTTAACTATGGCTACACCTTC. Residues: CASSHGQFNYGYTF.

This chain uses TRBV2 with TRBJ1-1; a possible D gene is TRBD1 (6 bases). CDR1 is SNHLY and CDR2 is FYNNEI in the germline V gene. Between the trimmed V and J ends, which lost 6 bases and 6 bases, there was a span of 17 bases. This CDR3 spans 14 amino acids. The CDR3 coding sequence is TGTGCCAGCAGGAAGATGGGGGGGCCGGCTGAAGCTTTCTTT. It encodes CASRKMGGPAEAFF.

The chain has TRBV19 and TRBJ1-1; D is unclear. The CDR3 runs to 14 residues. Trimming removed 3 bases at V and 4 bases at J, with 12 bases between. CDR1 is LNHDA and CDR2 is SQIVND in the germline V gene (reference sequence). Written as DNA, the CDR3 is TGTGCCAGTAGTATTCGACGGGAGAGCACTGAAGCTTTCTTT. This sequence encodes CASSIRRESTEAFF.

This clone was recorded a few times. V usage is TRBV9 and J usage is TRBJ1-3; possible D gene TRBD1, 5 bases. V lost 0 bases and J 3 bases, leaving 10 bases between the germline ends. CDR3 length: 15 amino acids. Per the germline V gene, CDR1 is SGDLS and CDR2 is YYNGEE. CDR3 amino acids: CASSVASGNGNTIYF. The CDR3 nucleotides are TGTGCCAGCAGCGTAGCGTCAGGGAATGGAAACACCATATATTTT.

The chain joins TRBV7-9 to TRBJ2-1; TRBD1 matches at 8 bases. The CDR3 spans 15 residues. V shed 2 bases and J 2 bases; nucleotides not matched to a gene: 2. Per germline, CDR1 SEHNR and CDR2 FQNEAQ (reference sequence). The CDR3: CASSLIRGPYNEQFF. The CDR3, as DNA: TGTGCCAGCAGCTTAATCAGGGGGCCCTACAATGAGCAGTTCTTC. Combining the CDR3 with reference TRBV7-9 and TRBJ2-1 gives the whole variable domain DTGVSQNPRHKITKRGQNVTFRCDPISEHNRLYWYRQTLGQGPEFLTYFQNEAQLEKSRLLSDRFSAERPKGSFSTLEIQRTEQGDSAMYLCASSLIRGPYNEQFFGPGTRLTVL.

The chain links TRBV30 to TRBJ1-3; D may be TRBD1 (5 bases). Deletions cut 3 bases from V and 2 bases from J, with 8 bases between. Germline values: CDR1 GTSNPN, CDR2 SVGIG (reference sequence). CDR3 length equals 13 residues. In DNA form, the CDR3 reads TGTGCCTGGAGCGCGGACACTGGAAACACCATATATTTT. This codes for CAWSADTGNTIYF. Variable domain in full (rest from reference TRBV30 and TRBJ1-3): SQTIHQWPATLVQPVGSPLSLECTVEGTSNPNLYWYRQAAGRGLQLLFYSVGIGQISSEVPQNLSASRPQDRQFILSSKKLLLSDSGFYLCAWSADTGNTIYFGEGSWLTVV.

The V gene is TRBV6-5, the J gene TRBJ2-7, with 10 bases aligning to TRBD1. The ends lost 4 bases at V and 2 bases at J; junction bases unmatched: 2. Germline V gene data show CDR1 as MNHEY and CDR2 as SVGAGI. The CDR3 covers 14 residues. CDR3 amino acids: CASSLGQGPYEQYF. In DNA, the CDR3 is TGTGCCAGCAGTTTGGGACAGGGGCCCTACGAGCAGTACTTC.

There are a few counts of this clone. The chain couples TRBV19 to TRBJ1-1, with 8 positions matching TRBD1. The CDR3 is made up of 13 amino acids. Germline-derived CDR1 and CDR2 are LNHDA and SQIVND (reference sequence). With 6 bases clipped from V and 8 bases from J, the junction kept 8 bases outside the gene matches. Here the CDR3 DNA reads TGTGCCAGTAGCAAGCGTGGGACAGGCGAAGCTTTCTTT. Translated, it gives CASSKRGTGEAFF.

The rearrangement uses TRBV2 and TRBJ1-5; TRBD1 might be the D (6 bases). Germline values: CDR1 SNHLY, CDR2 FYNNEI. The CDR3 has 15 residues. Trimming took 4 bases from V and 9 from J, leaving 19 bases between them. CDR3 DNA: TGTGCCAGCAGTGGAGAGGGTGGGGGCTGGCGGCCCCAGCATTTT. Translated, it gives CASSGEGGGWRPQHF.

V usage is TRBV5-1 and J usage is TRBJ2-1; 12 bases map to TRBD2. V trimming: 3 bases; J trimming: 5 bases; junction bases outside the gene matches: 3. The germline gives CDR1 SGHRS, CDR2 YFSETQ. The CDR3 runs to 15 residues. Here the CDR3 DNA reads TGCGCCAGCAGCTCCGGACTAGCGGGACACAATGAGCAGTTCTTC. Its translation is CASSSGLAGHNEQFF. Full variable domain (rest looked up from reference TRBV5-1 and TRBJ2-1): KAGVTQTPRYLIKTRGQQVTLSCSPISGHRSVSWYQQTPGQGLQFLFEYFSETQRNKGNFPGRFSGRQFSNSRSEMNVSTLELGDSALYLCASSSGLAGHNEQFFGPGTRLTVL.

The J gene is TRBJ1-2, the V gene TRBV5-6; D is ambiguous. The germline V and J ends were trimmed by 1 base and 2 bases, with 6 bases remaining between them. The CDR3 covers 13 residues. Per germline, CDR1 SGHDT and CDR2 YYEEEE. As DNA, the CDR3 is TGTGCCAGCAGCTTGAACAGAAACTATGGCTACACCTTC. This gives the protein CASSLNRNYGYTF. The full variable domain, completed using reference TRBV5-6 and TRBJ1-2, is DAGVTQSPTHLIKTRGQQVTLRCSPKSGHDTVSWYQQALGQGPQFIFQYYEEEERQRGNFPDRFSGHQFPNYSSELNVNALLLGDSALYLCASSLNRNYGYTFGSGTRLTVV.

V and J are TRBV19 and TRBJ2-3, with TRBD1 matching over 8 bases. V dropped 10 bases and J dropped 0; count of bases not matched to a gene: 12. Germline CDR1 reads LNHDA; CDR2 reads SQIVND (reference sequence). The CDR3 has 16 residues. CDR3 sequence: CATSGGGHPSTDTQYF. As DNA, the CDR3 is TGTGCCACCTCAGGGGGCGGCCATCCTAGCACAGATACGCAGTATTTT.

The V and J genes are TRBV5-5 and TRBJ2-7; D may be TRBD1 (5 bases). Germline V gene lookup returns CDR1 SGHKS and CDR2 YYEKEE (reference sequence). The CDR3 loop spans 11 amino acids. V gave up 5 bases and J gave up 10 bases, with 13 bases separating them. In nucleotides, the CDR3 is TGTGCCAGCAGGTCGACAGCTGCTCAGTACTTC. Its protein product is CASRSTAAQYF. The complete variable domain, with remaining parts taken from reference TRBV5-5 and TRBJ2-7, reads DAGVTQSPTHLIKTRGQQVTLRCSPISGHKSVSWYQQVLGQGPQFIFQYYEKEERGRGNFPDRFSARQFPNYSSELNVNALLLGDSALYLCASRSTAAQYFGPGTRLTVT.

The chain is built from TRBV10-3 and TRBJ2-3; the D call may be TRBD1 or TRBD2 (5 bases each). Germline CDR1 reads ENHRY; CDR2 reads SYGVKD. The CDR3 is 17 residues long. Trimming shortened V by 1 base and J by 4 bases, and 18 bases separated the two germline ends. The CDR3 bases are TGTGCCATCAGTGAGTGGGCGGGCCGAGGGGCCGCAGATACGCAGTATTTT. It codes for CAISEWAGRGAADTQYF.